This T cell receptor (beta chain) was recorded in a study of blood T cell repertoires in COVID-19. Clones were sequenced by immunoSEQ multiplex PCR, and TCRdb holds only the in-frame ones, with some missing. Among hundreds of thousands of clones listed, 85% were seen once. V lost 5 bases to trimming and J lost 0 bases, with 11 bases between them. The CDR3 has 15 residues. Germline lookup yields CDR1 LNHDA and CDR2 SQIVND (reference sequence). The receptor comes from a human donor in a cohort sampled during active COVID-19. The genes are TRBV19 and TRBJ1-3, with D maybe TRBD1 (5 bases). The sequenced sample consisted of peripheral blood. The CDR3 nucleotides are TGTGCCAGTAGTCGGGGGGACCTCTCTGGAAACACCATATATTTT. It translates to CASSRGDLSGNTIYF.